This TCR beta chain appears in the sequencing data of a study of cytomegalovirus exposure and HLA in healthy donors. The ends were cut back, 1 base at V and 14 bases at J, with 16 bases in the middle. The germline V gene encodes CDR1 SEHNR and CDR2 FQNEAQ (reference sequence). The CDR3 totals 13 residues. 13 Jbeta primers and 60 Vbeta primers were used for the PCR. The protocol was immunoSEQ multiplex PCR, while the TCRdb copy is restricted to in-frame clones and leaves out a portion. Of roughly 71,000 clones in the sample, 66% were seen once. This clone appeared a few times. Antigen specificity is unknown. Overall study findings and caveats: About 87% or about 30% of the time was how often most TCR beta V segments were productive, according to an earlier analysis. Analyzed later, association rates of TCRs varied across HLA loci, with DRB1 most and HLA-C fewest.

Each donor was healthy, and each was a bone marrow donor. Sequences were obtained from PBMCs. The origin of this receptor is a middle-aged man in good health and CMV-seropositive. V usage is TRBV7-9 and J usage is TRBJ2-3, with a weak D call TRBD1 (5 bases). The chain's CDR3 is CASSLEMGRRPYF. The CDR3 DNA reads as TGTGCCAGCAGCTTAGAAATGGGGCGGCGTCCGTATTTT.